Listed below are T cell receptor beta chains from one sample, sequenced in a study of T-cell reconstitution after alpha-beta-depleted transplantation in children. In TCRdb, the PCR reads were re-called with MiXCR into one record per CDR3 protein. The sample has a few hundred thousand distinct CDR3 sequences; 20% to 30% are singletons. Material: PBMCs, mostly from graft donor cells, obtained 360 days after TCRalphabeta/CD19-depleted stem cell transplant. Every receptor here comes from a female patient aged 2-9 years who had a stem cell transplant for congenital amegakaryocytic thrombocytopenia, so the T cells may come from the graft donor. Each CDR3 is given with its conserved first and last residue. Each record gives: clone size, J gene, D gene, V gene, CDR3 DNA, CDR3 protein. A D gene is named only where the DNA matches it firmly. Clone size, where shown, is once, few, many, or a class for clones that have expanded.

abundance: NA; j_gene: TRBJ2-6; d_gene: TRBD2; v_gene: TRBV29-1; CDR3nt: TGCAGCGTTGGGACTAGCGGGAGGGCCTCGGCCCTCTCTGGGGCCAACGTCCTGACTTTC; CDR3aa: CSVGTSGRASALSGANVLTF
abundance: few; j_gene: TRBJ1-1; d_gene: NA; v_gene: TRBV6-5; CDR3nt: TGTGCCAGCAGCTACCTTCGGGGGTCCGGTGAAGCTTTCTTT; CDR3aa: CASSYLRGSGEAFF
abundance: many; j_gene: TRBJ2-5; d_gene: TRBD1; v_gene: TRBV15; CDR3nt: TGTGCCACCAGGTCGACAGGGGTAGAGACCCAGTACTTC; CDR3aa: CATRSTGVETQYF
abundance: few; j_gene: TRBJ2-1; d_gene: NA; v_gene: TRBV7-8; CDR3nt: TGTGCCAGCGGACCCCAAGGACAGATCCCCAATGAGCAGTTCTTC; CDR3aa: CASGPQGQIPNEQFF
abundance: NA; j_gene: TRBJ1-5; d_gene: NA; v_gene: TRBV20-1; CDR3nt: TGCAGTGCTTTAACCCTCGGGGGAAATCAGCCCCAGCATTTT; CDR3aa: CSALTLGGNQPQHF
abundance: NA; j_gene: TRBJ2-7; d_gene: TRBD2; v_gene: TRBV6-2/TRBV6-3; CDR3nt: TGTGCCAGCAGCCCTGGACTAGCGGGAGTCGGAGAGCAGTACTTC; CDR3aa: CASSPGLAGVGEQYF
abundance: NA; j_gene: TRBJ2-3; d_gene: TRBD2; v_gene: TRBV6-2/TRBV6-3; CDR3nt: TGTGCCAGCAGCCCTCGACTAGCGGGGGCTCCAGATACGCAGTATTTT; CDR3aa: CASSPRLAGAPDTQYF
abundance: few; j_gene: TRBJ2-1; d_gene: NA; v_gene: TRBV29-1; CDR3nt: TGCAGCGTAGGACAGAATGAGCAGTTCTTC; CDR3aa: CSVGQNEQFF
abundance: few; j_gene: TRBJ2-2; d_gene: NA; v_gene: TRBV5-1; CDR3nt: TGCGCCAGCAGCTTGGTTGGGGAGCATCGGTACACCGGGGAGCTGTTTTTT; CDR3aa: CASSLVGEHRYTGELFF
abundance: NA; j_gene: TRBJ2-5; d_gene: NA; v_gene: TRBV27; CDR3nt: TGTGCCAGCAGTCTATCCGGGAATTGGATAGGGAGGCAAGAGACCCAGTACTTC; CDR3aa: CASSLSGNWIGRQETQYF